Below, 27 T cell receptor beta chains from the same sample are listed, as sequenced in a study of cytomegalovirus exposure and HLA in healthy donors (dated by TCRdb to 2017 to 2019). Receptor amplification or capture employed the immunoSEQ multiplex PCR assay. For the multiplex PCR, a mixture combining 60 forward primers for TCR Vbeta segments and 13 reverse primers for TCR Jbeta segments was used. TCRdb obtained this table from immuneACCESS and retained in-frame rearrangements with V and J assigned. These tables miss some clones; where compared with another copy, unresolved V genes account for less than half of the shortfall, and the remainder is unexplained. The table of this sample itemizes 130,000 or so clones. Jointly, the top ten make up 2% of the sample. Sequencing was performed on PBMCs. The source is a woman aged 55-75 years in good health and CMV-seronegative.

The V and J genes are TRBV19 and TRBJ2-5; a weak D match, TRBD2 (6 bases). Trimming shortened V by 1 base and J by 5 bases, and 8 bases separated the two germline ends. Germline V gene data show CDR1 as LNHDA and CDR2 as SQIVND (reference sequence). The CDR3 totals 13 residues. The CDR3 sequence: CASSIAGDETQYF. The CDR3 region has the DNA TGTGCCAGTAGTATAGCGGGAGACGAGACCCAGTACTTC. The complete variable domain, with remaining parts taken from reference TRBV19 and TRBJ2-5, reads DGGITQSPKYLFRKEGQNVTLSCEQNLNHDAMYWYRQDPGQGLRLIYYSQIVNDFQKGDIAEGYSVSREKKESFPLTVTSAQKNPTAFYLCASSIAGDETQYFGPGTRLLVL.

The V and J genes are TRBV2 and TRBJ1-1; D may be TRBD1 (5 bases). Between the trimmed V and J ends, which lost 8 bases and 6 bases, there was a span of 13 bases. CDR3 length: 12 amino acids. Germline V gene lookup returns CDR1 SNHLY and CDR2 FYNNEI. The CDR3 protein is CASRGDIAEAFF. Written as DNA, the CDR3 is TGTGCCAGCCGGGGGGATATCGCTGAAGCTTTCTTT. Full variable domain (remainder filled in from reference TRBV2 and TRBJ1-1): EPEVTQTPSHQVTQMGQEVILRCVPISNHLYFYWYRQILGQKVEFLVSFYNNEISEKSEIFDDQFSVERPDGSNFTLKIRSTKLEDSAMYFCASRGDIAEAFFGQGTRLTVV.

The CDR3 DNA follows: TGTGCCAGCAGTTTAAAAGTTTGGACAGGGGATCAGCCCCAGCATTTT. Protein product: CASSLKVWTGDQPQHF. This rearrangement joins TRBV28 to TRBJ1-5; 9 nucleotides line up with TRBD1. CDR3 length: 16 residues. Germline V lookup: CDR1 MDHEN, CDR2 SYDVKM. With V trimmed by 2 bases and J by 5 bases, 7 bases remained unmatched.

The gene calls are TRBV2 and TRBJ2-7; 8 positions agree with TRBD1. The junction had 6 bases not matched to a gene; V was cut back by 5 bases and J by 3 bases. The CDR3 runs 14 residues. Looked up from germline, CDR1 is SNHLY and CDR2 is FYNNEI. CDR3 in DNA: TGTGCCAGCAGTCCTAGGACAGGGAACTACGAGCAGTACTTC. Protein product: CASSPRTGNYEQYF.

This sequence joins TRBV5-1 and TRBJ1-5; D call uncertain. This CDR3 spans 13 amino acids. Germline CDR1 and CDR2: SGHRS and YFSETQ. Trimming removed 0 bases at V and 6 bases at J, with 7 bases between. The CDR3 DNA reads TGCGCCAGCAGCTTGGACGGTTCTCAGCCCCAGCATTTT. This codes for CASSLDGSQPQHF.

The chain combines TRBV4-1 with TRBJ2-1; 8 nucleotides match TRBD2. J was trimmed by 8 bases and V by 1 base; bases with no gene match: 7. The CDR3 contains 15 residues. Germline CDR1 and CDR2: MGHRA and YSYEKL. The CDR3: CASSQVSGGPDEQFF. CDR3 sequence (DNA): TGCGCCAGCAGCCAAGTATCGGGAGGGCCCGATGAGCAGTTCTTC.

The chain carries TRBV7-3 and TRBJ2-7; D perhaps matches TRBD2 (5 bases). V dropped 5 bases and J dropped 5 bases, with 16 bases sitting between them. Germline V lookup: CDR1 SGHTA, CDR2 FQGTGA. The CDR3 has 14 residues. This chain's CDR3 is CASSDRTGSDEQYF. CDR3 nucleotide sequence: TGTGCCAGCAGCGATAGGACGGGGAGCGACGAGCAGTACTTC. The full variable domain, completed using reference TRBV7-3 and TRBJ2-7, is GAGVSQTPSNKVTEKGKYVELRCDPISGHTALYWYRQSLGQGPEFLIYFQGTGAADDSGLPNDRFFAVRPEGSVSTLKIQRTERGDSAVYLCASSDRTGSDEQYFGPGTRLTVT.

The chain employs TRBV29-1 and TRBJ2-6, with a weak D call TRBD1 (6 bases). The CDR3 consists of 14 residues. Germline V gives CDR1 SQVTM, CDR2 ANQGSEA. Between the trimmed V and J ends, which lost 5 bases and 3 bases, there was a span of 11 bases. CDR3 DNA: TGCAGCGTTACGCCAGGGGATGGGGCCAACGTCCTGACTTTC. The encoded protein is CSVTPGDGANVLTF. The variable domain in full, with the rest retrieved from reference TRBV29-1 and TRBJ2-6, is SAVISQKPSRDICQRGTSLTIQCQVDSQVTMMFWYRQQPGQSLTLIATANQGSEATYESGFVIDKFPISRPNLTFSTLTVSNMSPEDSSIYLCSVTPGDGANVLTFGAGSRLTVL.

The chain joins TRBV6-5 to TRBJ2-5, with D tentatively TRBD1 (6 bases). The V gene's germline CDR1 is MNHEY and CDR2 SVGAGI. The germline V and J ends were trimmed by 4 bases and 2 bases, with 11 bases remaining between them. The CDR3 has 14 amino acids. CDR3 sequence reads: CASSFDRSQETQYF. The CDR3 DNA follows: TGTGCCAGCAGTTTCGACAGGTCTCAAGAGACCCAGTACTTC.

The chain joins TRBV15 to TRBJ2-6; tentatively, D is TRBD1 (6 bases). Trimming stripped 1 base from V and 3 bases from J, with 13 bases between. Per germline, CDR1 LNHNV and CDR2 YYDKDF (reference sequence). The CDR3 runs to 17 residues. The DNA for the CDR3 is TGTGCCACCAGCAGAGGGCAGGGGATCGGTGGGGCCAACGTCCTGACTTTC. Amino acids: CATSRGQGIGGANVLTF.

The rearrangement uses TRBV28 and TRBJ2-3, with TRBD2 identical over 9 bases. The CDR3 runs to 18 residues. The germline V gene has CDR1 MDHEN and CDR2 SYDVKM. With V trimmed by 3 bases and J by 0 bases, 10 bases remained unmatched. The CDR3 nucleotides read TGTGCCAGCAGTTTCGGTCTAGCGGGGATGGGGAGCACAGATACGCAGTATTTT. Translating it yields CASSFGLAGMGSTDTQYF.

V gene TRBV14 combines with J gene TRBJ2-2, with 8 bases that match TRBD1. CDR3 length: 16 residues. Germline V gene sequence: CDR1 SGHDN, CDR2 FVKESK. V lost 6 bases to trimming and J lost 1 base; unmatched junction nucleotides: 7. The CDR3 loop is CASSRQGNLNTGELFF. DNA of the CDR3: TGTGCCAGCAGTCGACAGGGGAACCTGAACACCGGGGAGCTGTTTTTT.

The chain has TRBV5-1 and TRBJ1-1; D is possibly TRBD1 (6 bases). This CDR3 has 14 amino acids. Between the trimmed V and J ends, which lost 4 bases and 5 bases, there was a span of 15 bases. Germline V gene data show CDR1 as SGHRS and CDR2 as YFSETQ. The CDR3 DNA follows: TGCGCCAGCAGCGCGACAGGTCAGGGGACTGAAGCTTTCTTT. Protein product: CASSATGQGTEAFF.

This chain links TRBV18 with TRBJ1-3; 7 nucleotides match TRBD1. Germline V lookup: CDR1 KGHSH, CDR2 LQKENI. CDR3 length equals 16 residues. J gave up 0 bases and V 4 bases, and 6 bases lay outside the gene matches. The CDR3 nucleotides are TGTGCCAGCTCACTACAGACAGGGAACTCTGGAAACACCATATATTTT. Amino acids: CASSLQTGNSGNTIYF.

The V gene is TRBV9, the J gene TRBJ1-4; D is uncertain. Trimming removed 1 base at V and 0 bases at J, with 10 bases between. The germline V gene encodes CDR1 SGDLS and CDR2 YYNGEE. The CDR3 totals 16 residues. In nucleotides, the CDR3 is TGTGCCAGCAGCGTATCCCCAGTTGCAACTAATGAAAAACTGTTTTTT. This gives the protein CASSVSPVATNEKLFF.

The chain's CDR3 is CASSETRGLGYTF. DNA for the CDR3: TGTGCCAGCAGTGAGACCAGGGGGCTCGGCTACACCTTC. The chain is built from TRBV2 and TRBJ1-2; 8 bases are a match to TRBD1. Germline V gives CDR1 SNHLY, CDR2 FYNNEI. The CDR3 sequence is 13 residues long. Trimming at V came to 3 bases and at J to 8 bases, leaving 5 bases not matched to a gene.

The chain links TRBV19 to TRBJ2-7; a possible D gene is TRBD1 (5 bases). The CDR3 covers 12 residues. The germline V and J ends were trimmed by 7 bases and 3 bases, with 10 bases remaining between them. In germline, CDR1 is LNHDA, CDR2 SQIVND (reference sequence). This chain's CDR3 is CASNQGNYEQYF. CDR3 DNA: TGTGCCAGTAACCAGGGAAACTACGAGCAGTACTTC.

The rearrangement joins TRBV6-1 to TRBJ2-5; D remains ambiguous. V dropped 7 bases and J dropped 4 bases, with 19 bases sitting between them. This CDR3 has 15 amino acids. Germline CDR1 is MNHNS and CDR2 is SASEGT. The CDR3 nucleotides are TGTGCCAGCACCCAAAATGGGCAGGCCCTAGAGACCCAGTACTTC. Translated: CASTQNGQALETQYF.

CDR3 bases: TGCGCCAGCAAGGTAGAACAGGGGGTCTCACCCCTCCACTTT. It codes for CASKVEQGVSPLHF. The rearrangement links TRBV5-1 to TRBJ1-6, with 8 bases that match TRBD1. Per germline, CDR1 SGHRS and CDR2 YFSETQ. The V segment lost 6 bases and the J segment 10 bases; nucleotides outside the gene matches: 9. The CDR3 is 14 amino acids.

This sequence joins TRBV2 and TRBJ1-4; 12 nucleotides agree with TRBD1. Looked up from germline, CDR1 is SNHLY and CDR2 is FYNNEI. Trimming at V came to 6 bases and at J to 1 base, leaving 12 bases not matched to a gene. This CDR3 spans 19 amino acids. In DNA, the CDR3 is TGTGCCAGCAGCATGCCGGGACAGGGGGCTTGGGAAACTAATGAAAAACTGTTTTTT. This codes for CASSMPGQGAWETNEKLFF.

The chain links TRBV5-1 to TRBJ2-2, with TRBD1 identical over 9 bases. Trimming cost V 3 bases and J 7 bases; bases outside gene matches: 7. Germline CDR1 SGHRS, CDR2 YFSETQ. CDR3 size: 15 residues. Written as DNA, the CDR3 is TGCGCCAGCAGCTCTGGACAGGGGCGAAACGGGGAGCTGTTTTTT. Translation gives CASSSGQGRNGELFF.

J is TRBJ1-4 and V is TRBV9, with D uncertain. Trimming took 0 bases from V and 7 from J, leaving 7 bases between them. Germline V gives CDR1 SGDLS, CDR2 YYNGEE. This CDR3 spans 13 amino acids. For the CDR3, the DNA is TGTGCCAGCAGCGTAGATCCCCTTGAAAAACTGTTTTTT. Amino acids: CASSVDPLEKLFF. The full variable domain, in which reference TRBV9 and TRBJ1-4 provide the parts outside the CDR3, is DSGVTQTPKHLITATGQRVTLRCSPRSGDLSVYWYQQSLDQGLQFLIQYYNGEERAKGNILERFSAQQFPDLHSELNLSSLELGDSALYFCASSVDPLEKLFFGSGTQLSVL.

The chain employs TRBV2 and TRBJ2-3, with D perhaps matching TRBD1 (6 bases). The CDR3 is made up of 17 amino acids. Trimming removed 2 bases from V and 4 bases from J, with 19 bases in between. Germline CDR1 is SNHLY and CDR2 is FYNNEI. The CDR3 region is CASSESEGLAGADTQYF. The CDR3 nucleotides read TGTGCCAGCAGTGAAAGCGAGGGGTTGGCAGGGGCAGATACGCAGTATTTT. Combining the CDR3 with reference TRBV2 and TRBJ2-3 gives the whole variable domain EPEVTQTPSHQVTQMGQEVILRCVPISNHLYFYWYRQILGQKVEFLVSFYNNEISEKSEIFDDQFSVERPDGSNFTLKIRSTKLEDSAMYFCASSESEGLAGADTQYFGPGTRLTVL.

The chain carries TRBV10-3 and TRBJ2-5; 7 nucleotides align to TRBD2. V lost 4 bases to trimming and J lost 2 bases; unmatched junction nucleotides: 10. The CDR3 has 16 residues. The germline V gene has CDR1 ENHRY and CDR2 SYGVKD. The CDR3: CAISAIRSGVQETQYF. The CDR3 DNA follows: TGTGCCATCAGTGCCATCCGCAGCGGGGTTCAAGAGACCCAGTACTTC.

V is TRBV5-1 and J is TRBJ2-2; 9 bases agree with TRBD1. The ends lost 4 bases at V and 6 bases at J; junction bases unmatched: 4. The germline gives CDR1 SGHRS, CDR2 YFSETQ. CDR3 size: 14 residues. CDR3 sequence reads: CASSTGTGSGELFF. Written as DNA, the CDR3 is TGCGCCAGCAGCACCGGGACAGGGTCCGGGGAGCTGTTTTTT.

The gene calls are TRBV5-1 and TRBJ2-3, with 8 bases lining up with TRBD2. The CDR3 contains 16 residues. Germline V gene sequence: CDR1 SGHRS, CDR2 YFSETQ. Unmatched junction bases numbered 7, after V lost 1 base and J lost 3 bases. As DNA, the CDR3 is TGCGCCAGCAGCTTGAGGCGGGGGGCGGAGACAGATACGCAGTATTTT. It translates to CASSLRRGAETDTQYF.

The chain employs TRBV2 and TRBJ1-1; no clear D gene. The V end lost 8 bases, the J end lost 0 bases, and 16 bases lay between the germline ends. CDR1 and CDR2 (germline): SNHLY, FYNNEI. CDR3 size: 15 residues. Written as DNA, the CDR3 is TGTGCCAGCTTTAATCCAGACAAACTGAACACTGAAGCTTTCTTT. It is translated as CASFNPDKLNTEAFF.